This T cell receptor (beta chain) was recovered during a study of cytotoxic CD8 clonotypes in ibrutinib-treated CLL. Sequencing used immunoSEQ multiplex PCR; TCRdb keeps in-frame clones, though not all of them. The table has roughly 250,000 clones, 70% seen once. This clone was counted a few times. This receptor was obtained from a human donor with chronic lymphocytic leukemia. The sequencing here drew on PBMCs, taken after 24 months of ibrutinib treatment.

Written as DNA, the CDR3 is TGCGCCAGCAGCCACTTAGCGGGAAAAGACGAGCAGTACTTC. Translated, it gives CASSHLAGKDEQYF. V usage is TRBV4-3 and J usage is TRBJ2-7; 8 positions match TRBD2. The V gene end was trimmed by 3 bases and the J gene end by 5 bases; junction bases not matched to a gene: 6. Germline CDR1 reads LGHNA; CDR2 reads YSLEER. This CDR3 contains 14 residues.